One sample yielded the 4 T cell receptor beta chains listed below, sequenced in a study of molecular identifiers for immune sequencing clone quantification (dated by TCRdb to 2016 to 2019). Libraries were made using PCR. Sequencing was performed on a NextSeq 500. The public sequencing data were trimmed at Q25 with fastp and processed into clonotypes with MiXCR by TCRdb, which kept only in-frame beta chains. CDR3 protein sequences are deduplicated, and each keeps its most common genes and DNA. The sample table lists more than 550,000 distinct CDR3 sequences, around 25% of them with a count of one. Approximately 0.75% of the sample lies in the top ten. Specimen: naive CD8+ T cells from blood, with Jurkat cell RNA spiked in. Interpreted using the paper, the cell subset or site label stands for: FACS-sorted CD8+CD4-CCR7+CD45RA+ naive T cells. The origin of the receptors is a human donor in good health. Some libraries in this study had Jurkat cell RNA spiked in.

This clonotype appeared many times. The CDR3 spells CASSQQGPLWEQYF. The CDR3 DNA reads as TGTGCCAGCAGTCAACAGGGCCCTTTATGGGAGCAGTACTTC. The rearrangement links TRBV6-2 or TRBV6-3 to TRBJ2-7, with TRBD1 as a possible D gene (6 bases). CDR1 is MNHEY and CDR2 is SVGEGT in the germline V gene. The CDR3 has 14 residues. V was shortened by 5 bases and J by 7 bases, with 18 bases between the two germline ends.

This clonotype showed up many times. The chain joins TRBV20-1 to TRBJ2-3, with TRBD2 matching over 7 bases. The CDR3 has 16 residues. Trimming took 0 bases from V and 3 from J; bases not matched to a gene: 9. Germline-derived CDR1 and CDR2 are DFQATT and SNEGSKA (reference sequence). The CDR3 bases are TGCAGTGCTAGAGATGTTAGCGGGCGAGGGACAGATACGCAGTATTTT. Translation: CSARDVSGRGTDTQYF.

In the case of this clonotype: A read error may account for a junction end that differs from germline. This chain links TRBV28 with TRBJ1-5, with TRBD1 matching over 8 bases. The CDR3 spans 13 residues. The germline V gene encodes CDR1 MDHEN and CDR2 SYDVKM. CDR3 DNA sequence: TGTGTCAGCAGTTGGGACAGGAATCAGCCCCAGCATTTT. Residues: CVSSWDRNQPQHF. Supplemented by reference TRBV28 and TRBJ1-5, the full variable domain reads DVKVTQSSRYLVKRTGEKVFLECVQDMDHENMFWYRQDPGLGLRLIYFSYDVKMKEKGDIPEGYSVSREKKERFSLILESASTNQTSMYLCVSSWDRNQPQHFGDGTRLSIL.

This clonotype showed up many times. J is TRBJ1-1 and V is TRBV5-1; tentatively, D is TRBD1 (5 bases). The CDR3 is made up of 14 amino acids. Germline V lookup: CDR1 SGHRS, CDR2 YFSETQ. V gave up 0 bases and J gave up 3 bases, with 9 bases separating them. CDR3 loop: CASSLGGVHTEAFF. CDR3 nucleotide sequence: TGCGCCAGCAGCTTGGGAGGGGTCCACACTGAAGCTTTCTTT. The full variable domain, completed using reference TRBV5-1 and TRBJ1-1, is KAGVTQTPRYLIKTRGQQVTLSCSPISGHRSVSWYQQTPGQGLQFLFEYFSETQRNKGNFPGRFSGRQFSNSRSEMNVSTLELGDSALYLCASSLGGVHTEAFFGQGTRLTVV.